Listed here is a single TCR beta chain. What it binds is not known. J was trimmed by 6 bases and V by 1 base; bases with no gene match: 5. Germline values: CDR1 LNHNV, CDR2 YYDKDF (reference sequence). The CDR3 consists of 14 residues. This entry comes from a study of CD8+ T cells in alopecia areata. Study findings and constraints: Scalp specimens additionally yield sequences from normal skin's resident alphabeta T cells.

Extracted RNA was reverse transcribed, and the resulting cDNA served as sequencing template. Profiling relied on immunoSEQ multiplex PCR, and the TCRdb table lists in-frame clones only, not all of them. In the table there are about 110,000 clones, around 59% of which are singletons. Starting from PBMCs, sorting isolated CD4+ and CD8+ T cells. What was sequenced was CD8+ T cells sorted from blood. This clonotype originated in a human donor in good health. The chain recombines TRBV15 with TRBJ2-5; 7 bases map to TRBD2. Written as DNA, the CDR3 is TGTGCCACCAGCAGAGGGGGGGGGATCAAGACCCAGTACTTC. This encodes CATSRGGGIKTQYF.